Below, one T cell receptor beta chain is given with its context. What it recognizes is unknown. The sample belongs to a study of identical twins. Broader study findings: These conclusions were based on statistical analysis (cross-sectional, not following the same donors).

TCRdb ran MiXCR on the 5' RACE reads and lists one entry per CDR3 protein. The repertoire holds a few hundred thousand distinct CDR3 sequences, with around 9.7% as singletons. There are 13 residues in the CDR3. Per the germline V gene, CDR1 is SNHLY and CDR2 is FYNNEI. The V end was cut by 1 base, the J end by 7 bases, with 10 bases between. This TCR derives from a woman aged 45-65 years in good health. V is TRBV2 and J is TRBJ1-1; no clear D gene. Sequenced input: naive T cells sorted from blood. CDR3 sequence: CASSEGGSGEAFF. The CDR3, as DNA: TGTGCCAGCAGTGAAGGGGGATCGGGTGAAGCTTTCTTT. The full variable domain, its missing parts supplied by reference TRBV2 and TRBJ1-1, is EPEVTQTPSHQVTQMGQEVILRCVPISNHLYFYWYRQILGQKVEFLVSFYNNEISEKSEIFDDQFSVERPDGSNFTLKIRSTKLEDSAMYFCASSEGGSGEAFFGQGTRLTVV.